This T cell receptor beta chain came from a study of blood T cell repertoires in COVID-19. Germline V gives CDR1 KGHSH, CDR2 LQKENI. The CDR3 contains 14 residues. Trimming removed 4 bases from V and 4 bases from J, with 13 bases in between. Per the authors' pipeline: Reference gene primer amplification in the assay estimated nucleated cell counts. Libraries were prepared by immunoSEQ multiplex PCR; TCRdb keeps only in-frame clonotypes and omits some of them. V and J calls and clone size are as listed in that table; D and trimming were resolved from the DNA. The sample lists roughly 22,000 clones, around 90% occurring once.

The TCR was taken from a man in his sixties or seventies with active COVID-19. The sample consisted of peripheral blood. The chain joins TRBV18 to TRBJ1-2; D may be TRBD1 (5 bases). The CDR3 DNA follows: TGTGCCAGCTCACTAGGGGTTAGGAGCTATGGCTACACCTTC. Its protein is CASSLGVRSYGYTF.